Following are 8 T cell receptor beta chains from one sample sequenced in a study of cytomegalovirus exposure and HLA in healthy donors. With 60 Vbeta and 13 Jbeta primers, the PCR was carried out. Here immunoSEQ multiplex PCR was the method, and the copy in TCRdb shows in-frame clones only, minus some. The sample includes tens of thousands of clones, 55% to 75% of them seen just once. Sequenced: PBMCs. These receptors were taken from a young man in good health and CMV-seropositive.

This clone was seen a few times. This chain uses TRBV6-5 with TRBJ2-2; possible D gene TRBD2, 5 bases. The CDR3 totals 14 residues. CDR1 MNHEY and CDR2 SVGAGI come from the germline V gene. V was clipped by 5 bases and J by 8 bases, with 15 bases between them. CDR3 loop: CASSRDPGSGELFF. The CDR3 region has the DNA TGTGCCAGCAGTAGAGATCCGGGGTCAGGGGAGCTGTTTTTT.

The chain has TRBV29-1 and TRBJ2-5; unclear D gene. V was cut by 3 bases and J by 5 bases, with 16 bases left in between. There are 14 residues in the CDR3. Germline V gene sequence: CDR1 SQVTM, CDR2 ANQGSEA. In nucleotides, the CDR3 is TGCAGCGTTGATATGGCAGGCCTGTATGAGACCCAGTACTTC. Its protein product is CSVDMAGLYETQYF. The variable domain in full, with the rest retrieved from reference TRBV29-1 and TRBJ2-5, is SAVISQKPSRDICQRGTSLTIQCQVDSQVTMMFWYRQQPGQSLTLIATANQGSEATYESGFVIDKFPISRPNLTFSTLTVSNMSPEDSSIYLCSVDMAGLYETQYFGPGTRLLVL.

A few counts support this clone. V is TRBV28 and J is TRBJ1-5; perhaps TRBD1 as D (5 bases). Germline assignment: CDR1 MDHEN and CDR2 SYDVKM. The V gene lost 6 bases and the J gene lost 0 bases, with 12 bases spanning the gap. The CDR3 has 15 amino acids. The CDR3: CASSITGGSNQPQHF. In DNA, the CDR3 is TGTGCCAGCAGCATCACGGGGGGTAGCAATCAGCCCCAGCATTTT.

This clone turned up a few times. The chain recombines TRBV6-1 with TRBJ1-1; 7 bases align to TRBD1. CDR1 is MNHNS and CDR2 is SASEGT in the germline V gene. CDR3 size: 15 residues. Germline trimming cut 6 bases from V and 2 bases from J; bases unmatched to any gene: 9. The chain's CDR3 is CASSLDRVVNTEAFF. In DNA form, the CDR3 reads TGTGCCAGCAGCCTTGACAGGGTGGTTAACACTGAAGCTTTCTTT.

The gene calls are TRBV29-1 and TRBJ2-2; 7 bases align to TRBD2. This CDR3 is 14 amino acids long. Germline CDR1 SQVTM, CDR2 ANQGSEA. V shed 5 bases and J 1 base; nucleotides not matched to a gene: 4. The CDR3 bases are TGCAGCGTTCTAGCGGTACTGAACACCGGGGAGCTGTTTTTT. It specifies CSVLAVLNTGELFF.

The chain combines TRBV21-1 with TRBJ2-5; TRBD1, as called in the table, went unchecked against the DNA. TRBV21-1 is a recognized pseudogene. The CDR3 sequence is 18 residues long. DNA of the CDR3: TGTGCCAGCAGCAAACGGCCGGACCTCGGACAGGCGGGAACGACCCAGTACTTC. The encoded protein is CASSKRPDLGQAGTTQYF.

The chain links TRBV7-9 to TRBJ2-5; tentative D call: TRBD2 (5 bases). Trimming pared 2 bases from V and 1 base from J, leaving 8 bases between. Germline CDR1 SEHNR, CDR2 FQNEAQ (reference sequence). The CDR3 is 14 amino acids. The CDR3 spells CASSLSAGQETQYF. In DNA, the CDR3 is TGTGCCAGCAGCTTAAGTGCGGGCCAAGAGACCCAGTACTTC. Filled out from reference TRBV7-9 and TRBJ2-5, the complete variable domain reads DTGVSQNPRHKITKRGQNVTFRCDPISEHNRLYWYRQTLGQGPEFLTYFQNEAQLEKSRLLSDRFSAERPKGSFSTLEIQRTEQGDSAMYLCASSLSAGQETQYFGPGTRLLVL.

This clone was observed a handful of times. The CDR3 region has the DNA TGCGCCAGCAGCTTGGCCGGGGATTGGAGTAGGGGGGGGACCCAGTACTTC. Its protein product is CASSLAGDWSRGGTQYF. V usage is TRBV5-1 and J usage is TRBJ2-5; D is possibly TRBD2 (7 bases). CDR1 SGHRS and CDR2 YFSETQ come from the germline V gene. The V end lost 0 bases, the J end lost 7 bases, and 22 bases lay between the germline ends. CDR3 length: 17 residues.